These 31 T cell receptor beta chains were sequenced from one sample in a study of OX40 agonist ivuxolimab in advanced cancers. This table comes from immunoSEQ multiplex PCR, and its TCRdb copy is limited to in-frame clones, with some not included. The repertoire holds around 56,000 clones, with approximately 89% as singletons. Sample: CD4+ or CD8+ T cells sorted from blood, taken in a trial of the OX40 agonist ivuxolimab. Receptors were obtained from an adult with an advanced solid tumor such as melanoma, head and neck, liver or kidney cancer.

The V call is TRBV18, the J call TRBJ2-7, with D tentatively TRBD2 (6 bases). Trimming pared 4 bases from V and 6 bases from J, leaving 16 bases between. CDR3 length: 14 amino acids. Germline V gives CDR1 KGHSH, CDR2 LQKENI. The DNA for the CDR3 is TGTGCCAGCTCACGGGACTCCTCGGGTCGCGAGCAGTACTTC. The encoded protein is CASSRDSSGREQYF.

The J gene is TRBJ2-1, the V gene TRBV4-1, with D maybe TRBD2 (6 bases). Germline V gene lookup returns CDR1 MGHRA and CDR2 YSYEKL. This CDR3 has 18 amino acids. The V end lost 0 bases, the J end lost 3 bases, and 18 bases lay between the germline ends. The CDR3 loop reads CASSQDGSPGEGYNEQFF. The CDR3 DNA reads as TGCGCCAGCAGCCAAGATGGGTCCCCGGGAGAGGGCTACAATGAGCAGTTCTTC.

This chain links TRBV5-1 with TRBJ2-3; no clear D gene. There are 14 residues in the CDR3. Per germline, CDR1 SGHRS and CDR2 YFSETQ. V dropped 0 bases and J dropped 4 bases, with 9 bases sitting between them. For the CDR3, the DNA is TGCGCCAGCAGCTTGGCCGCGGCCGCAGATACGCAGTATTTT. It codes for CASSLAAAADTQYF.

The genes are TRBV4-3 and TRBJ2-7; 10 positions match TRBD1. Germline assignment: CDR1 LGHNA and CDR2 YSLEER. Losses at the gene ends were 0 bases for V and 3 bases for J; bases not matched to a gene: 5. The CDR3 is made up of 16 amino acids. The CDR3 sequence: CASSQDPGTGVYEQYF. As DNA, the CDR3 is TGCGCCAGCAGCCAAGATCCAGGGACAGGGGTCTACGAGCAGTACTTC.

The V gene is TRBV9, the J gene TRBJ2-5; TRBD1 matches at 11 bases. Germline values: CDR1 SGDLS, CDR2 YYNGEE. The V and J ends lost 0 bases and 3 bases, in that order; junction bases with no gene match: 7. CDR3 length equals 17 residues. The CDR3 here is CASSVELGTGGEETQYF. The CDR3 DNA follows: TGTGCCAGCAGCGTAGAGTTGGGGACAGGGGGGGAAGAGACCCAGTACTTC. The full variable domain, completed using reference TRBV9 and TRBJ2-5, is DSGVTQTPKHLITATGQRVTLRCSPRSGDLSVYWYQQSLDQGLQFLIQYYNGEERAKGNILERFSAQQFPDLHSELNLSSLELGDSALYFCASSVELGTGGEETQYFGPGTRLLVL.

The chain links TRBV10-1 to TRBJ2-1; 9 positions agree with TRBD2. V gave up 2 bases and J gave up 10 bases; unmatched junction bases: 12. The CDR3 is 16 residues long. Germline CDR1 reads WNHNN; CDR2 reads SYGVQD (reference sequence). The CDR3 is CASSERSLAGEVEQFF. DNA of the CDR3: TGCGCCAGCAGTGAGCGGAGTTTAGCGGGAGAGGTAGAGCAGTTCTTC.

V is TRBV6-1 and J is TRBJ1-1, with D maybe TRBD1 (5 bases). CDR3 length: 11 residues. The germline CDR1 and CDR2 sequences are MNHNS and SASEGT. Trimming stripped 7 bases from V and 8 bases from J, with 11 bases between. In DNA, the CDR3 is TGTGCCAGCAAGGAGGAGGGGGAAGCTTTCTTT. This encodes CASKEEGEAFF.

This chain uses TRBV7-8 with TRBJ2-7; 7 nucleotides agree with TRBD2. Germline values: CDR1 SGHVS, CDR2 FQNEAQ. The CDR3 has 14 residues. Trimming removed 0 bases from V and 7 bases from J; junction bases left unmatched: 6. CDR3 bases: TGTGCCAGCAGCTTAGCGGGAGGGCCGCGAGAGCAGTACTTC. Translating it yields CASSLAGGPREQYF.

V is TRBV6-1 and J is TRBJ2-4; TRBD2 is a possible D gene (5 bases). The CDR3 runs to 15 residues. Trimming took off 5 bases at V and 2 bases at J, with 13 bases between the two ends. The V gene's germline CDR1 is MNHNS and CDR2 SASEGT. DNA for the CDR3: TGTGCCAGCAGTAAAAGCTTAGCGTCCAAAAACATTCAGTACTTC. Its translation: CASSKSLASKNIQYF.

The chain carries TRBV27 and TRBJ2-7; D ambiguous. V shed 0 bases and J shed 3 bases, with 6 bases lying between them. The V gene's germline CDR1 is MNHEY and CDR2 SMNVEV (reference sequence). This CDR3 has 13 amino acids. CDR3 nucleotides: TGTGCCAGCAGTTTATCGCTGGGCTACGAGCAGTACTTC. Its protein is CASSLSLGYEQYF.

The genes are TRBV5-5 and TRBJ1-1; possibly TRBD1 for D (5 bases). This CDR3 has 11 residues. The V and J ends lost 4 bases and 11 bases respectively, with 12 bases between them. From germline, CDR1 is SGHKS and CDR2 YYEKEE (reference sequence). The CDR3 DNA sequence: TGTGCCAGCAGCCGGGACTCCAGGGCTTTCTTT. Protein product: CASSRDSRAFF.

This clone was counted once. The rearrangement links TRBV28 to TRBJ1-4; D is possibly TRBD1 (5 bases). This CDR3 comprises 15 residues. Between the trimmed V and J ends, which lost 8 bases and 0 bases, there was a span of 13 bases. Germline V gives CDR1 MDHEN, CDR2 SYDVKM. The CDR3 protein is CASFNGGATNEKLFF. The CDR3 nucleotides are TGTGCCAGCTTTAACGGGGGGGCAACTAATGAAAAACTGTTTTTT. Full variable domain (remainder filled in from reference TRBV28 and TRBJ1-4): DVKVTQSSRYLVKRTGEKVFLECVQDMDHENMFWYRQDPGLGLRLIYFSYDVKMKEKGDIPEGYSVSREKKERFSLILESASTNQTSMYLCASFNGGATNEKLFFGSGTQLSVL.

The V gene is TRBV19, the J gene TRBJ2-1; the match to TRBD2 covers 10 bases. V lost 3 bases to trimming and J lost 0 bases; unmatched junction nucleotides: 8. The length of the CDR3 is 18 residues. Germline V gene data show CDR1 as LNHDA and CDR2 as SQIVND (reference sequence). The CDR3: CASSIGTSASSSYNEQFF. The DNA of the CDR3 is TGTGCCAGTAGTATCGGGACTAGCGCTTCAAGCTCCTACAATGAGCAGTTCTTC.

The rearrangement uses TRBV2 and TRBJ2-7; D gene ambiguous. The CDR3 has 12 residues. CDR1 is SNHLY and CDR2 is FYNNEI in the germline V gene. V was shortened by 8 bases and J by 3 bases, with 11 bases between the two germline ends. The CDR3 DNA sequence: TGTGCCAGCTCCCCACGTAACTACGAGCAGTACTTC. Translation gives CASSPRNYEQYF.

V usage is TRBV6-6 and J usage is TRBJ2-5; 7 bases fit TRBD2. In germline, CDR1 is MNHNY, CDR2 SVGAGI (reference sequence). Losses at the gene ends were 4 bases for V and 2 bases for J; bases not matched to a gene: 7. This CDR3 has 15 amino acids. The CDR3 spells CASSLGGRMQETQYF. The CDR3, as DNA: TGTGCCAGCAGTTTGGGCGGGAGAATGCAAGAGACCCAGTACTTC.

This rearrangement joins TRBV4-3 to TRBJ2-3; tentatively, D is TRBD2 (5 bases). V lost 1 base to trimming and J lost 3 bases, with 8 bases between them. CDR1 and CDR2 (germline): LGHNA, YSLEER. The CDR3 is 14 residues long. The CDR3 reads CASSQGSGTDTQYF. The CDR3 region has the DNA TGCGCCAGCAGCCAAGGCAGCGGAACAGATACGCAGTATTTT.

The CDR3 here is CASSPDVRGSTKNIQYF. For the CDR3, the DNA is TGTGCCAGCTCACCAGACGTGAGAGGGTCTACCAAAAACATTCAGTACTTC. The chain combines TRBV18 with TRBJ2-4; D may be TRBD2 (5 bases). V was shortened by 2 bases and J by 2 bases, with 16 bases between the two germline ends. Germline loops: CDR1 KGHSH, CDR2 LQKENI. The CDR3 extends over 17 amino acids.

The J gene is TRBJ1-2, the V gene TRBV25-1; 8 bases are a match to TRBD1. CDR3 length equals 15 residues. Germline V lookup: CDR1 MGHDK, CDR2 SYGVNS. Trimming took 4 bases from V and 0 from J; bases not matched to a gene: 4. CDR3 nucleotide sequence: TGTGCCAGCAGTGTGGGGACAGGAGCTAACTATGGCTACACCTTC. Its protein is CASSVGTGANYGYTF.

The DNA of the CDR3 is TGCGCCAGCAGTCCCAATAACTGGGACTCCTTGAACACCGGGGAGCTGTTTTTT. Amino acids: CASSPNNWDSLNTGELFF. The J gene is TRBJ2-2, the V gene TRBV10-1, with D perhaps TRBD2 (6 bases). The germline V and J ends were trimmed by 5 bases and 1 base, with 20 bases remaining between them. CDR3 length: 18 residues. Germline V lookup: CDR1 WNHNN, CDR2 SYGVQD (reference sequence).

The chain links TRBV4-3 to TRBJ1-1, with no clear D. The CDR3 sequence is 14 residues long. Trimming shortened V by 0 bases and J by 1 base, and 6 bases separated the two germline ends. Germline assignment: CDR1 LGHNA and CDR2 YSLEER. CDR3 DNA: TGCGCCAGCAGCCAAGATCATGAGAACACTGAAGCTTTCTTT. It encodes CASSQDHENTEAFF.

This chain joins TRBV4-1 and TRBJ1-6; 8 bases agree with TRBD1. Germline CDR1 and CDR2: MGHRA and YSYEKL. V trimming: 5 bases; J trimming: 8 bases; junction bases outside the gene matches: 8. The CDR3 is 15 amino acids. The CDR3 bases are TGCGCCAGCAGCGTGCCGGACAGGGAATATTCACCCCTCCACTTT. It translates to CASSVPDREYSPLHF.

This chain connects TRBV29-1 to TRBJ2-1, with 9 nucleotides matching TRBD2. This CDR3 spans 16 amino acids. Germline V gives CDR1 SQVTM, CDR2 ANQGSEA. J gave up 3 bases and V 1 base, and 7 bases lay outside the gene matches. CDR3 in DNA: TGCAGCGTTGAAGGTTTAGCGGGAGATTTCTACAATGAGCAGTTCTTC. Translation: CSVEGLAGDFYNEQFF.

V is TRBV11-3 and J is TRBJ2-7; D gene uncertain. This CDR3 region has 12 residues. With 4 bases removed from V and 7 bases from J, the gap between germline ends came to 11 bases. CDR1 and CDR2 from the germline V gene are SGHNT and YENEEA. CDR3 nucleotides: TGTGCCAGCAGCTCCTACCAGAGTGAGCAGTACTTC. It codes for CASSSYQSEQYF.

The chain uses TRBV7-9 and TRBJ1-2; D not resolved. The CDR3 runs to 12 residues. The V and J ends lost 4 bases and 8 bases respectively, with 11 bases between them. Looked up from germline, CDR1 is SEHNR and CDR2 is FQNEAQ (reference sequence). The CDR3 DNA reads TGTGCCAGCAGCTCCTCCGAACAGGGCTACACCTTC. Its translation is CASSSSEQGYTF.

This rearrangement joins TRBV5-1 to TRBJ1-2; 11 bases are a match to TRBD1. The CDR3 runs 15 residues. J gave up 8 bases and V 4 bases, and 10 bases lay outside the gene matches. The germline V gene has CDR1 SGHRS and CDR2 YFSETQ. The CDR3 sequence is CASSPSPDRGLGYTF. The CDR3 DNA reads as TGCGCCAGCAGCCCCTCCCCGGACAGGGGGCTGGGCTACACCTTC.

The gene calls are TRBV7-6 and TRBJ2-1, with 9 bases that match TRBD2. Germline-derived CDR1 and CDR2 are SGHVS and FNYEAQ. The CDR3 runs to 17 residues. Trimming at V came to 2 bases and at J to 5 bases, leaving 10 bases not matched to a gene. The CDR3 DNA sequence: TGTGCCAGCAGCTTAAGTGGGGCTAGCGGGAACGACAATGAGCAGTTCTTC. Translated: CASSLSGASGNDNEQFF.

This clone appeared once. This chain connects TRBV5-4 to TRBJ2-5, with TRBD2 matching 12 bases. V was clipped by 0 bases and J by 2 bases; unmatched bases: 5. The CDR3 totals 17 residues. From germline, CDR1 is SGHNT and CDR2 YYREEE (reference sequence). The DNA for the CDR3 is TGTGCCAGCAGCTTGGGGCTAGCGGGAGGGTCGCAAGAGACCCAGTACTTC. Translation gives CASSLGLAGGSQETQYF.

The chain uses TRBV6-5 and TRBJ2-7, with 8 bases matching TRBD1. CDR1 is MNHEY, CDR2 SVGAGI, per germline. The CDR3 consists of 16 residues. The V and J ends lost 0 bases and 5 bases, in that order; junction bases with no gene match: 9. As DNA, the CDR3 is TGTGCCAGCAGTTACTCACGTGGGACAGGTTCCCACGAGCAGTACTTC. Translated: CASSYSRGTGSHEQYF.

J is TRBJ2-7 and V is TRBV9; D is ambiguous. Trimming shortened V by 4 bases and J by 5 bases, and 19 bases separated the two germline ends. The germline V gene encodes CDR1 SGDLS and CDR2 YYNGEE. This CDR3 region has 15 residues. The CDR3 loop reads CASSLTPGSVDEQYF. CDR3 coding DNA: TGTGCCAGCAGCTTAACCCCCGGAAGCGTCGACGAGCAGTACTTC.

This clone was observed once. The rearrangement links TRBV28 to TRBJ1-4; the D gene is possibly TRBD1 (5 bases). V lost 3 bases to trimming and J lost 0 bases, with 17 bases between them. This CDR3 comprises 18 residues. Per the germline V gene, CDR1 is MDHEN and CDR2 is SYDVKM. The CDR3 region has the DNA TGTGCCAGCAGTTTCAGGACAAGGGTTGATGCAACTAATGAAAAACTGTTTTTT. Translated, it gives CASSFRTRVDATNEKLFF.

The chain couples TRBV28 to TRBJ2-7; the match to TRBD2 covers 8 bases. Germline-derived CDR1 and CDR2 are MDHEN and SYDVKM. This CDR3 has 15 residues. V was clipped by 6 bases and J by 6 bases; unmatched bases: 13. In nucleotides, the CDR3 is TGTGCCAGCAGCCTTCCGGGACTAGGGGGATCCGAGCAGTACTTC. It translates to CASSLPGLGGSEQYF. Together with reference TRBV28 and TRBJ2-7, the CDR3 gives the full variable domain: DVKVTQSSRYLVKRTGEKVFLECVQDMDHENMFWYRQDPGLGLRLIYFSYDVKMKEKGDIPEGYSVSREKKERFSLILESASTNQTSMYLCASSLPGLGGSEQYFGPGTRLTVT.